The 3 T cell receptor beta chains below were found in one sample sequenced in a study of T cell repertoires in cytomegalovirus infection. No antigen is known for these receptors. TCRdb re-analysed the reads in MiXCR, keeping a single row per CDR3 protein. The sample yields about 310,000 distinct CDR3 sequences, 25% seen once. Material: cultured PBMCs, obtained from culture after CMV antigen stimulation. The receptor source for this set is a human donor in good health (CMV status not recorded). Some clones in this sample may be carry-over from other donors' samples.

This clonotype has a count of ten or more. The CDR3: CASSSSGPGGETQYF. The CDR3 DNA sequence: TGTGCCAGCAGCTCTAGTGGTCCTGGGGGGGAGACCCAGTACTTC. The chain recombines TRBV7-2 with TRBJ2-5; D might be TRBD2 (6 bases). The CDR3 is made up of 15 amino acids. Germline values: CDR1 SGHTA, CDR2 FQGNSA. V dropped 4 bases and J dropped 5 bases, with 17 bases sitting between them.

V gene TRBV20-1 combines with J gene TRBJ1-6; TRBD1 matches 10 bases. This CDR3 region has 18 residues. V lost 5 bases to trimming and J lost 0 bases; unmatched junction nucleotides: 10. Germline V gene sequence: CDR1 DFQATT, CDR2 SNEGSKA (reference sequence). The CDR3 nucleotides are TGCAGTGCTCATACTCCGGGACAGGGGTACTCCTATAATTCACCCCTCCACTTT. Protein sequence: CSAHTPGQGYSYNSPLHF.

In this sample, this clonotype turned up many times. A read error may be the cause here, since a much bigger clone is one base away. The rearrangement uses TRBV11-2 and TRBJ1-1, with D maybe TRBD1 (6 bases). CDR3 size: 13 residues. Germline V gene lookup returns CDR1 SGHAT and CDR2 FQNNGV. Trimming shortened V by 5 bases and J by 1 base, and 8 bases separated the two germline ends. The CDR3 is CASSRTANTEAFF. CDR3 nucleotides: TGTGCCAGCAGCCGGACAGCGAACACTGAAGCTTTCTTT.